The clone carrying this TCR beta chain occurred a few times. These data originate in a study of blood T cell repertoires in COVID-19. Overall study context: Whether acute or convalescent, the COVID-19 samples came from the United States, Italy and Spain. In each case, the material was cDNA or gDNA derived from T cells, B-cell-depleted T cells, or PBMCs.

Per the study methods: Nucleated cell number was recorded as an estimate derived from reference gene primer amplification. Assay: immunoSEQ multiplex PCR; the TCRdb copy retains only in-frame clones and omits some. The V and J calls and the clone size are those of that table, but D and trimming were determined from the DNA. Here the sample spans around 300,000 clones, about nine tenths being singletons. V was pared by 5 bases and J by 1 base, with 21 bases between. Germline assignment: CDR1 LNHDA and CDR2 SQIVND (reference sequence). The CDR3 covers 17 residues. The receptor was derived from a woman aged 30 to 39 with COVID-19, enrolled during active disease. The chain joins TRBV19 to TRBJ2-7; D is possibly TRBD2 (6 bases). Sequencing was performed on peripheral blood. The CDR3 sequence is CASSSSWRGLQSYEQYF. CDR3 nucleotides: TGTGCCAGTAGTTCAAGCTGGAGGGGACTGCAATCCTACGAGCAGTACTTC.